This T cell receptor beta chain was obtained from a study of beta chain features in type 1 diabetes. CDR3 length equals 15 residues. The V gene end was trimmed by 6 bases and the J gene end by 7 bases; junction bases not matched to a gene: 12. Germline-derived CDR1 and CDR2 are SNHLY and FYNNEI. The sequenced template was cDNA made from the entire isolated RNA. Profiled with immunoSEQ multiplex PCR; TCRdb holds only in-frame clones, not every one. The sample holds under 500,000 clones, about 32% seen once. Input material: naive CD4+ T cells from blood. The chain combines TRBV2 with TRBJ1-2; 9 nucleotides match TRBD1. The clonotype was recovered from a man in his late teens or twenties in good health. Here the CDR3 reads CASSKTGTGSSGYTF. Here the CDR3 DNA reads TGTGCCAGCAGCAAAACCGGGACAGGGTCCAGTGGCTACACCTTC.